A selection of T cell receptor beta chains follows, all from one sample in a study of liver allograft versus peripheral blood T cells. Each CDR3 protein is one row after TCRdb ran MiXCR on the reads. The data contain about 1,100 distinct CDR3 sequences, 15% to 20% of them singletons. The receptor source for this set is a human patient who had a liver transplant. The graft donor may account for some of the T cells. The CDR3 runs from the conserved cysteine through the conserved F or W. The D gene is left open where the match is weak. Expanded clones get a size class; other rows say once, few or many, or leave the size out.

cdr3_aa cdr3_nt d_call j_call clone_size v_call
CASSGAPGADSSYEQYF TGTGCCAGCAGTGGGGCCCCAGGGGCCGATAGCTCCTACGAGCAGTACTTC . TRBJ2-7 large TRBV6-1
CASSVGGTEAFF TGTGCCAGTAGTGTGGGAGGCACTGAAGCTTTCTTT . TRBJ1-1 large TRBV19
CASTYGGGTGERTEAFF TGTGCCAGCACCTACGGAGGGGGGACAGGGGAAAGAACTGAAGCTTTCTTT TRBD1 TRBJ1-1 large TRBV6-5
CASSLGGTGDPGYTF TGCGCCAGCAGCTTGGGGGGCACAGGGGACCCTGGCTACACCTTC TRBD1 TRBJ1-2 many TRBV5-1
CASSFSTAGANVLTF TGTGCCAGCAGCTTCTCCACAGCCGGGGCCAACGTCCTGACTTTC . TRBJ2-6 large TRBV5-6
CASSRQRGTEAFF TGTGCCAGCAGTCGCCAGCGGGGGACTGAAGCTTTCTTT . TRBJ1-1 many TRBV12-3/TRBV12-4
CATSRGQGNYGYTF TGTGCCACCAGCAGGGGACAGGGTAACTATGGCTACACCTTC TRBD1 TRBJ1-2 medium-sized TRBV15
CASSALGNSPLHF TGTGCCAGCAGTGCCCTCGGTAATTCACCCCTCCACTTT . TRBJ1-6 many TRBV25-1
CASSLVIRGKFEQFF TGTGCCAGCAGCTTAGTTATCAGGGGGAAGTTTGAGCAGTTCTTC TRBD1 TRBJ2-1 medium-sized TRBV13
CASSQLDRGGQPQHF TGTGCCAGCAGCCAACTGGACAGGGGGGGCCAGCCCCAGCATTTT TRBD1 TRBJ1-5 medium-sized TRBV16
CASSSRITDTQYF TGTGCCAGCAGTAGCAGGATCACAGATACGCAGTATTTT . TRBJ2-3 medium-sized TRBV7-9
CSALSGLAGVEKSADTQYF TGCAGTGCTTTGTCTGGACTAGCGGGGGTAGAAAAGTCGGCAGATACGCAGTATTTT TRBD2 TRBJ2-3 many TRBV20-1
CSVESLGRVRRDTEAFF TGCAGCGTTGAATCCCTCGGGCGGGTACGGAGGGACACTGAAGCTTTCTTT . TRBJ1-1 large TRBV29-1
CATSREVQRTTSYNEQFF TGTGCCACCAGCAGAGAGGTACAGCGGACCACCTCCTACAATGAGCAGTTCTTC . TRBJ2-1 medium-sized TRBV15
CASRSGTGTDTQYF TGTGCCAGCAGGTCCGGGACAGGCACAGATACGCAGTATTTT TRBD1 TRBJ2-3 few TRBV2
CASSYGTGAGTEAFF TGTGCCAGCAGTTATGGGACAGGGGCGGGGACTGAAGCTTTCTTT TRBD1 TRBJ1-1 . TRBV6-2/TRBV6-3
CASSQGVDTEAFF TGTGCCAGCAGTCAGGGCGTCGACACTGAAGCTTTCTTT . TRBJ1-1 . TRBV6-5